This record covers a single T cell receptor (beta chain). This specimen comes from a study of blood T cell repertoires in COVID-19. As for the study in general: The United States, Italy and Spain were the sources of the acute and convalescent COVID-19 samples.

Germline CDR1 and CDR2: KGHSH and LQKENI. CDR3 length equals 15 residues. Trimming pared 2 bases from V and 6 bases from J, leaving 13 bases between. Measured with immunoSEQ multiplex PCR; TCRdb has only the in-frame clones, and not every one. The repertoire holds approximately 250,000 clones, roughly 86% seen once, with about 1.6% in the top ten. This chain joins TRBV18 and TRBJ2-2; D possibly corresponds to TRBD2 (6 bases). Sequenced: peripheral blood. The clonotype originates from a woman aged 60-75 years who had recovered from COVID-19. CDR3: CASSPNWDSAGELFF. The CDR3 nucleotides read TGTGCCAGCTCACCAAATTGGGACTCGGCCGGGGAGCTGTTTTTT.